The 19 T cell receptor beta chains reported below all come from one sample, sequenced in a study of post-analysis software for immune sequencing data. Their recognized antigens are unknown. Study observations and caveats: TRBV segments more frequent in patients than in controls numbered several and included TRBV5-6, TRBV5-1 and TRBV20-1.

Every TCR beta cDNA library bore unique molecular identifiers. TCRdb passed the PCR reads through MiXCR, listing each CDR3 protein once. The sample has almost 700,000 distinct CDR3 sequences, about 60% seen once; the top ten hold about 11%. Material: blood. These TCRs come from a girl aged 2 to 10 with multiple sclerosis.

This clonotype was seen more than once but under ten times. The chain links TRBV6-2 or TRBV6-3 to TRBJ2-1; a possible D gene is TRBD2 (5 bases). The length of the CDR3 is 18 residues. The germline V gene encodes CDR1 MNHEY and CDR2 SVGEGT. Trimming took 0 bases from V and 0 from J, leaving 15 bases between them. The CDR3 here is CASSYSIGRVSSYNEQFF. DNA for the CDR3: TGTGCCAGCAGTTACTCGATAGGGCGGGTAAGCTCCTACAATGAGCAGTTCTTC.

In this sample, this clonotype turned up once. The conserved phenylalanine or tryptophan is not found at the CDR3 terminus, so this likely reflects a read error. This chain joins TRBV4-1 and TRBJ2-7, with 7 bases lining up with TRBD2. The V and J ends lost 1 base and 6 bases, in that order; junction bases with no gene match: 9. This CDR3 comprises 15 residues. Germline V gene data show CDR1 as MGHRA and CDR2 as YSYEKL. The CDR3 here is CASSQARTSSREQYL. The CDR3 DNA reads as TGCGCCAGCAGCCAAGCACGGACTAGTTCGCGCGAGCAGTACTTA.

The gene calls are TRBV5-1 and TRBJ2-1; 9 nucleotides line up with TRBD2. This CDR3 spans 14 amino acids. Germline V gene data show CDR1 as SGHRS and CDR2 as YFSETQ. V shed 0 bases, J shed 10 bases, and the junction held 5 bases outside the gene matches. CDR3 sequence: CASSLAKGLAEQFF. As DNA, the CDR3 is TGCGCCAGCAGCTTGGCCAAGGGACTAGCAGAGCAGTTCTTC.

CDR3 loop: CSVAVPIYNEQYF. CDR3 coding DNA: TGCAGCGTTGCAGTCCCTATCTACAATGAGCAGTACTTC. This sequence joins TRBV29-1 and TRBJ2-5, with D uncertain. This CDR3 is built from 13 residues. The germline CDR1 and CDR2 sequences are SQVTM and ANQGSEA. V lost 4 bases and J 11 bases, leaving 20 bases between the germline ends.

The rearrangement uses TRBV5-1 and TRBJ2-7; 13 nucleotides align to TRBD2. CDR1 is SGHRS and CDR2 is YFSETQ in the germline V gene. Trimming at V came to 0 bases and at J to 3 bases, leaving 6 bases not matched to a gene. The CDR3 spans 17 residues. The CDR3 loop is CASSLGTSGSSLYEQYF. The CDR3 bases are TGCGCCAGCAGCTTGGGGACTAGCGGGAGTTCCCTCTACGAGCAGTACTTC.

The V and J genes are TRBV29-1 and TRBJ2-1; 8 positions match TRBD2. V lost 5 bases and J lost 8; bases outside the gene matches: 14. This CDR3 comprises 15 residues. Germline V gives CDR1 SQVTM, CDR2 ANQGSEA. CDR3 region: CSVTPGGAGGYEQFF. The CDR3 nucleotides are TGCAGCGTTACACCCGGGGGGGCGGGAGGCTATGAGCAGTTCTTC.

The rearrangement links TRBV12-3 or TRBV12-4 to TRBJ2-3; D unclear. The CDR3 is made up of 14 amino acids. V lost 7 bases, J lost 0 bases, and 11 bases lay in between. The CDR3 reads CASTEGTSTDTQYF. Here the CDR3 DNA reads TGTGCCAGCACCGAAGGTACTAGCACAGATACGCAGTATTTT.

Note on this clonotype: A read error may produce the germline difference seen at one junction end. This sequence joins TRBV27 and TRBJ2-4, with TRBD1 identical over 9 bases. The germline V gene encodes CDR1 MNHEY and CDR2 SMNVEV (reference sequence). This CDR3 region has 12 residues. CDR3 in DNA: TGTGCTAGCAGTCGACAGGGGGACATTCAGTACTTC. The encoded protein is CASSRQGDIQYF.

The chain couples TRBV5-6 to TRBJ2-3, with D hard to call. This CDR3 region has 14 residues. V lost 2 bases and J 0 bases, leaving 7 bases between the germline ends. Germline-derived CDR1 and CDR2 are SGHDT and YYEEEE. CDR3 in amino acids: CASSFLDSTDTQYF. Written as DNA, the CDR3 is TGTGCCAGCAGCTTCCTAGACAGCACAGATACGCAGTATTTT.

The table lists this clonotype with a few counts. The DNA of the CDR3 is TGTGCCACCAGCAGAGACAGGGGGCATTTCTACGAGCAGTACTTC. Its protein is CATSRDRGHFYEQYF. J is TRBJ2-7 and V is TRBV15; the match to TRBD1 covers 8 bases. Trimming cost V 0 bases and J 3 bases; bases outside gene matches: 4. Germline CDR1 is LNHNV and CDR2 is YYDKDF (reference sequence). This CDR3 has 15 amino acids. The full variable domain, with the rest looked up from reference TRBV15 and TRBJ2-7, is DAMVIQNPRYQVTQFGKPVTLSCSQTLNHNVMYWYQQKSSQAPKLLFHYYDKDFNNEADTPDNFQSRRPNTSFCFLDIRSPGLGDTAMYLCATSRDRGHFYEQYFGPGTRLTVT.

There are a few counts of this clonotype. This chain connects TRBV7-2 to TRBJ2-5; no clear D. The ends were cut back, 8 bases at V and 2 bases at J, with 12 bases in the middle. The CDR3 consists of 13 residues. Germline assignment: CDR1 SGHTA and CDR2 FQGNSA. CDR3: CASALVGQETQYF. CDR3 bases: TGTGCCAGCGCCCTCGTTGGGCAAGAGACCCAGTACTTC.

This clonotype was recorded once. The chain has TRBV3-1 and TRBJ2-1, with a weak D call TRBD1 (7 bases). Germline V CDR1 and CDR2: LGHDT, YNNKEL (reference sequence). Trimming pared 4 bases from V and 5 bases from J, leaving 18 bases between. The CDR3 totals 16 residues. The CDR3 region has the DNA TGTGCCAGCAGCCTAGTCGCGGGACAGTCAGACAATGAGCAGTTCTTC. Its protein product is CASSLVAGQSDNEQFF.

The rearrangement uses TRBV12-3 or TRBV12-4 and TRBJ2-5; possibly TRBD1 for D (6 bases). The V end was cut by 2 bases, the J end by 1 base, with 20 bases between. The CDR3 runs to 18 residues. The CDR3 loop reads CASSLFGRGLEIQETQYF. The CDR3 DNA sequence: TGTGCCAGCAGTTTATTCGGCAGGGGTTTAGAGATCCAAGAGACCCAGTACTTC.

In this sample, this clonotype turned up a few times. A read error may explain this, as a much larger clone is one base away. CDR3: CASSQQWMGQAAYYGYTF. CDR3 bases: TGTGCCAGCAGCCAACAATGGATGGGACAGGCGGCTTACTATGGCTACACCTTC. This chain joins TRBV3-1 and TRBJ1-2; 8 nucleotides agree with TRBD1. The V segment lost 2 bases and the J segment 3 bases; nucleotides outside the gene matches: 14. CDR3 length equals 18 residues. In germline, CDR1 is LGHDT, CDR2 YNNKEL (reference sequence).

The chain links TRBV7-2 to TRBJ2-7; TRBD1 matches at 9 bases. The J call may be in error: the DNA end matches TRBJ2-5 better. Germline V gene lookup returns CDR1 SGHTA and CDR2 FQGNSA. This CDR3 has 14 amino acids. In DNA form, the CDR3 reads TGTGCCAGCAGCCGGACAGGGGAAAAAGAGACCCAGTACTTC. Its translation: CASSRTGEKETQYF.

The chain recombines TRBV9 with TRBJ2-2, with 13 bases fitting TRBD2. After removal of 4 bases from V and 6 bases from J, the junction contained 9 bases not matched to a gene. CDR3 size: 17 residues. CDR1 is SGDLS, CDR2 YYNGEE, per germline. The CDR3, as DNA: TGTGCCAGCAGCTCCGGACTAGCGGGAGTTTTAGCCGGGGAGCTGTTTTTT. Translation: CASSSGLAGVLAGELFF.

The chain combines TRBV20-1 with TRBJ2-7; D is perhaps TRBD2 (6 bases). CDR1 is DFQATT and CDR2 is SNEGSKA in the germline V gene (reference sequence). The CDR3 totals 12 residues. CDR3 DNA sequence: TGCTCAAGGGCCCAGCGGGCCTACGAGCAGTACTTC. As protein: CSRAQRAYEQYF.

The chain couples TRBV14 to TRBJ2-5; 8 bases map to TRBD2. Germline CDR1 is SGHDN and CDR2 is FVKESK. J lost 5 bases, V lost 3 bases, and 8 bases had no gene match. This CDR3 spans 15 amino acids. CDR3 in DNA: TGTGCCAGCAGCCAGGGCGCGGGGGGCTGGGAGACCCAGTACTTC. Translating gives CASSQGAGGWETQYF.

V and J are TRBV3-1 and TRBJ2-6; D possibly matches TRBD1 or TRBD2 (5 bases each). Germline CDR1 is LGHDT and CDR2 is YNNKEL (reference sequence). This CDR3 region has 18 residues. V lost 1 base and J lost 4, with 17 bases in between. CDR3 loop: CASSQGSFGGSGANVLTF. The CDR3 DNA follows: TGTGCCAGCAGCCAAGGATCTTTTGGGGGTTCCGGGGCCAACGTCCTGACTTTC.